One and the same sample provided the 10 T cell receptor beta chains below, sequenced in a study of blood T cells in healthy people across ages. A second PCR of roughly 7 to 11 cycles used a sample-barcoded 5' primer and a J-beta primer mix. TCRdb re-called the 5' RACE reads through MiXCR, storing one row per CDR3 protein. The sample has approximately 800,000 distinct CDR3 sequences; roughly 24% are singletons. These records were also assigned to another study, of T cells of mothers and their children.

Sequencing input: blood. The receptors come from a boy younger than 18 in good health.

The V and J genes are TRBV6-5 and TRBJ2-1, with D possibly matching TRBD1 (8 bases). The CDR3 spans 12 residues. V lost 6 bases and J lost 13, with 16 bases in between. CDR1 MNHEY and CDR2 SVGAGI come from the germline V gene. The CDR3 here is CASSRTGRDQFF. CDR3 nucleotide sequence: TGTGCCAGCAGCCGGACAGGGAGGGATCAGTTCTTC.

The V call is TRBV5-1, the J call TRBJ2-5; a weak D match, TRBD1 (5 bases). The germline gives CDR1 SGHRS, CDR2 YFSETQ. The CDR3 is 16 amino acids. The V end was cut by 3 bases, the J end by 4 bases, with 19 bases between. CDR3 sequence (DNA): TGCGCCAGCAGCTCCTCGCCAGGGTCGGGTGGAGAGACCCAGTACTTC. This sequence encodes CASSSSPGSGGETQYF.

J is TRBJ1-2 and V is TRBV13; D perhaps matches TRBD1 (5 bases). CDR3 length: 13 residues. Germline assignment: CDR1 PRHDT and CDR2 FYEKMQ (reference sequence). Trimming stripped 5 bases from V and 8 bases from J, with 15 bases between. In DNA form, the CDR3 reads TGTGCCAGCAGCCCGGGACCAAACCCCGGCTACACCTTC. Amino acids: CASSPGPNPGYTF. The full variable domain, rest sourced from reference TRBV13 and TRBJ1-2, is AAGVIQSPRHLIKEKRETATLKCYPIPRHDTVYWYQQGPGQDPQFLISFYEKMQSDKGSIPDRFSAQQFSDYHSELNMSSLELGDSALYFCASSPGPNPGYTFGSGTRLTVV.

The chain has TRBV29-1 and TRBJ2-5; perhaps TRBD1 as D (5 bases). The J call may be in error: the DNA end matches TRBJ2-1 better. Germline V gives CDR1 SQVTM, CDR2 ANQGSEA. This CDR3 is 12 amino acids long. The CDR3 protein is CSVVQGGNEQFF. DNA of the CDR3: TGCAGCGTGGTGCAGGGCGGCAATGAGCAGTTCTTC.

This clonotype came up once. This chain uses TRBV5-1 with TRBJ2-5; 8 bases are shared with TRBD2. After removal of 5 bases from V and 6 bases from J, the junction contained 6 bases not matched to a gene. Germline CDR1 and CDR2: SGHRS and YFSETQ. The CDR3 covers 13 residues. As DNA, the CDR3 is TGCGCCAGCAGTGAACTAGCGGAAAAGACCCAGTACTTC. Residues: CASSELAEKTQYF. Together with reference TRBV5-1 and TRBJ2-5, the CDR3 gives the full variable domain: KAGVTQTPRYLIKTRGQQVTLSCSPISGHRSVSWYQQTPGQGLQFLFEYFSETQRNKGNFPGRFSGRQFSNSRSEMNVSTLELGDSALYLCASSELAEKTQYFGPGTRLLVL.

This clonotype showed up just a few times. The J gene is TRBJ1-2, the V gene TRBV2; the match to TRBD1 covers 9 bases. The CDR3 has 15 amino acids. Germline V gene data show CDR1 as SNHLY and CDR2 as FYNNEI. The junction had 8 bases not matched to a gene; V was cut back by 4 bases and J by 5 bases. CDR3 nucleotide sequence: TGTGCCAGCAGTGCCCGTGACAGGGGGGATTATGGCTACACCTTC. Translated, it gives CASSARDRGDYGYTF.

The CDR3 loop is CASSFPGEYEQYF. CDR3 coding DNA: TGTGCCAGCAGCTTCCCAGGGGAATACGAGCAGTACTTC. This chain connects TRBV7-6 to TRBJ2-7; D possibly corresponds to TRBD1 (6 bases). V lost 3 bases and J 4 bases, leaving 10 bases between the germline ends. This CDR3 spans 13 amino acids. Per germline, CDR1 SGHVS and CDR2 FNYEAQ.

Only a few counts were recorded for this clonotype. The V gene is TRBV29-1, the J gene TRBJ2-6; D gene uncertain. This CDR3 is 14 amino acids long. Trimming removed 7 bases from V and 2 bases from J, with 12 bases in between. The germline CDR1 and CDR2 sequences are SQVTM and ANQGSEA. The CDR3 loop is CSAPLGTGANVLTF. The DNA for the CDR3 is TGCAGCGCTCCCCTCGGCACTGGGGCCAACGTCCTGACTTTC.

The genes are TRBV9 and TRBJ1-2, with a possible D match to TRBD1 (6 bases). V was clipped by 5 bases and J by 10 bases, with 18 bases between them. CDR3 length equals 13 residues. Per germline, CDR1 SGDLS and CDR2 YYNGEE. This chain's CDR3 is CASSRGREGDYTF. CDR3 nucleotides: TGTGCCAGCAGTAGGGGGAGGGAAGGGGACTACACCTTC.

This clonotype appeared a few times. This chain uses TRBV4-1 with TRBJ2-5; TRBD2 agrees at 12 bases. The DNA end is more similar to TRBJ2-1, so the J call may be wrong. The germline CDR1 and CDR2 sequences are MGHRA and YSYEKL. The CDR3 totals 18 residues. CDR3: CASSQVLAGGPFHNEQFF. In DNA, the CDR3 is TGCGCCAGCAGCCAAGTTCTAGCGGGGGGGCCGTTCCACAATGAGCAGTTCTTC.